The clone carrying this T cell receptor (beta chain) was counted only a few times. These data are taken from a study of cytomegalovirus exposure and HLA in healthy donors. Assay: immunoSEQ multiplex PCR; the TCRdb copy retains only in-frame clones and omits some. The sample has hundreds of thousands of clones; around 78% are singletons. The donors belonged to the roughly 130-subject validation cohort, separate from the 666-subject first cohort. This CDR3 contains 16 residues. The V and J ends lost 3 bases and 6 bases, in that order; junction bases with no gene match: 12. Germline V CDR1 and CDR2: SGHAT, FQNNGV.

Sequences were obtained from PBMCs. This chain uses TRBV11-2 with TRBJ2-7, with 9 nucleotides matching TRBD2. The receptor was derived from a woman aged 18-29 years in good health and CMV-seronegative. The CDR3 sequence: CASSLRRREGPGEQYF. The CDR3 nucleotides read TGTGCCAGCAGCTTGAGGAGGCGGGAGGGCCCCGGCGAGCAGTACTTC. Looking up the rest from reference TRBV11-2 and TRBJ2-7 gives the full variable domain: EAGVAQSPRYKIIEKRQSVAFWCNPISGHATLYWYQQILGQGPKLLIQFQNNGVVDDSQLPKDRFSAERLKGVDSTLKIQPAKLEDSAVYLCASSLRRREGPGEQYFGPGTRLTVT.